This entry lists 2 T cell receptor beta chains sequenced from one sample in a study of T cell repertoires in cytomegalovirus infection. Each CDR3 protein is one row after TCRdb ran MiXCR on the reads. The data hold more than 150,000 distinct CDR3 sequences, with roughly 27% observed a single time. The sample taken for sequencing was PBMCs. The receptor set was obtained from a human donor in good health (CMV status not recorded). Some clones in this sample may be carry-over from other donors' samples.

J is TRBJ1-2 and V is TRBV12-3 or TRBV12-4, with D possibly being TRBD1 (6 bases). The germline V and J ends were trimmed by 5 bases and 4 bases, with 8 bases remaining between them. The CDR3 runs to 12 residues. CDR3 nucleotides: TGTGCCAGCAGTGGACAGTTCTATGGCTACACCTTC. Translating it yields CASSGQFYGYTF.

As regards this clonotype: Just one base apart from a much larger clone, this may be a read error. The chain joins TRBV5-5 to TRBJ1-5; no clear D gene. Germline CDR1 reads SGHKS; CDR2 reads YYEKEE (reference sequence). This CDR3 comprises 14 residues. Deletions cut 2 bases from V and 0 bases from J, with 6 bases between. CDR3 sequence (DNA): TGTGCCAGCAGCTTATACTATAGCAATCAGCCCCAGCATTTT. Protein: CASSLYYSNQPQHF.